The clone carrying this T cell receptor beta chain was observed a few times. Its antigen is not known. CDR3 length equals 19 residues. The V and J ends lost 3 bases and 1 base, in that order; junction bases with no gene match: 10. The data belong to a study of blood T cells in healthy people across ages. Donors were systemically healthy Caucasian individuals from Russia aged about 6 to 100 years. A second PCR of about 7 to 12 cycles used a sample-barcoded 5' primer and a J-beta primer mix. The template-switch adaptor, which had 12 random nucleotides, put a tag on each cDNA molecule. TCRdb passed the 5' RACE reads through MiXCR, listing each CDR3 protein once. In the table there are about 780,000 distinct CDR3 sequences, about 47% of which are singletons. Study-level findings and limits: The study found TCR beta diversity correlated strongly with naive T cell percentage. Shifts in expanded clonotypes may have been confounded by donor CMV status, which was unknown.

The chain couples TRBV12-3 or TRBV12-4 to TRBJ2-3, with TRBD2 identical over 13 bases. Sequenced sample: blood. This TCR came from a man older than 75 in good health. The CDR3 sequence is CASSFAVGLAGYGTDTQYF. In DNA form, the CDR3 reads TGTGCCAGCAGTTTTGCCGTGGGACTAGCGGGATATGGCACAGATACGCAGTATTTT.